These 19 T cell receptor beta chains were sequenced from one sample in a study of T cells in narcolepsy. Profiled with immunoSEQ multiplex PCR; TCRdb holds only in-frame clones, not every one. The data show around 34,000 clones, 60% to 80% seen once. Sequencing was done on a sample of memory (CD45RA-) CD4+ T cells from blood. These receptors were obtained from a human donor in good health.

This chain links TRBV5-1 with TRBJ1-4; D ambiguous. The ends were cut back, 4 bases at V and 3 bases at J, with 13 bases in the middle. Per germline, CDR1 SGHRS and CDR2 YFSETQ. The CDR3 loop spans 15 amino acids. The CDR3 loop reads CASSPGRMANEKLFF. As DNA, the CDR3 is TGCGCCAGCAGCCCCGGTCGAATGGCTAATGAAAAACTGTTTTTT.

This clone was counted once. The chain carries TRBV10-1 and TRBJ1-1; 9 bases are a match to TRBD1. The V gene end was trimmed by 5 bases and the J gene end by 2 bases; junction bases not matched to a gene: 3. Germline V gives CDR1 WNHNN, CDR2 SYGVQD (reference sequence). The length of the CDR3 is 14 residues. The CDR3 spells CASSRDRVNTEAFF. CDR3 coding DNA: TGCGCCAGCAGTCGGGACAGGGTCAACACTGAAGCTTTCTTT.

This chain uses TRBV2 with TRBJ2-3; no clear D gene. V lost 1 base and J 2 bases, leaving 7 bases between the germline ends. CDR1 and CDR2 from the germline V gene are SNHLY and FYNNEI. The CDR3 is 14 amino acids. CDR3 nucleotides: TGTGCCAGCAGTGAAGGGGCTACCACAGATACGCAGTATTTT. This codes for CASSEGATTDTQYF. Together with reference TRBV2 and TRBJ2-3, the CDR3 gives the full variable domain: EPEVTQTPSHQVTQMGQEVILRCVPISNHLYFYWYRQILGQKVEFLVSFYNNEISEKSEIFDDQFSVERPDGSNFTLKIRSTKLEDSAMYFCASSEGATTDTQYFGPGTRLTVL.

The CDR3 loop is CASSFSGRAFFKLFF. The CDR3 bases are TGTGCCAGCAGCTTTAGCGGGAGGGCCTTTTTTAAGTTGTTCTTC. The V call is TRBV7-8, the J call TRBJ2-1, with 11 bases identical to TRBD2. Germline V gene data show CDR1 as SGHVS and CDR2 as FQNEAQ. This CDR3 comprises 15 residues. J lost 15 bases, V lost 3 bases, and 13 bases had no gene match.

This clone was picked up a small number of times. CDR3 sequence reads: CASRTTQHNEQFF. The CDR3 DNA is TGTGCCAGTAGAACCACACAACACAATGAGCAGTTCTTC. The J gene is TRBJ2-1, the V gene TRBV19; D gene unclear. CDR3 length equals 13 residues. V lost 6 bases and J lost 5, with 11 bases in between. CDR1 is LNHDA, CDR2 SQIVND, per germline (reference sequence).

The chain uses TRBV5-1 and TRBJ1-2, with D unresolved. The length of the CDR3 is 13 residues. The V gene lost 2 bases and the J gene lost 6 bases, with 11 bases spanning the gap. The germline gives CDR1 SGHRS, CDR2 YFSETQ. CDR3 sequence: CASSFEGIDGYTF. The CDR3 coding sequence is TGCGCCAGCAGCTTCGAGGGAATTGATGGCTACACCTTC.

The V and J genes are TRBV7-8 and TRBJ1-1, with D hard to call. CDR3 length: 13 amino acids. V lost 2 bases, J lost 6 bases, and 10 bases lay in between. Germline CDR1 is SGHVS and CDR2 is FQNEAQ. This CDR3 reads CASSLSGQAEAFF. The CDR3 DNA follows: TGTGCCAGCAGCTTATCCGGGCAGGCTGAAGCTTTCTTT.

The V and J genes are TRBV5-1 and TRBJ2-7; no firm D call. The CDR3 length is 13 residues. Per the germline V gene, CDR1 is SGHRS and CDR2 is YFSETQ. The germline V and J ends were trimmed by 0 bases and 4 bases, with 8 bases remaining between them. This CDR3 is CASSLEGLYEQYF. The DNA of the CDR3 is TGCGCCAGCAGCTTGGAAGGGTTATACGAGCAGTACTTC.

The chain recombines TRBV4-1 with TRBJ1-5; 8 bases match TRBD1. Trimming removed 2 bases from V and 5 bases from J; junction bases left unmatched: 11. The CDR3 is made up of 17 amino acids. Germline V lookup: CDR1 MGHRA, CDR2 YSYEKL. In nucleotides, the CDR3 is TGCGCCAGCAGCCAAACCCTCCTCAGGGGGCCGGATCAGCCCCAGCATTTT. The encoded protein is CASSQTLLRGPDQPQHF.

This chain connects TRBV15 to TRBJ1-2; D is perhaps TRBD1 (5 bases). This CDR3 region has 15 residues. V was clipped by 0 bases and J by 7 bases, with 15 bases between them. Germline loops: CDR1 LNHNV, CDR2 YYDKDF (reference sequence). CDR3 region: CATSRDFEGRGGYTF. The CDR3 DNA is TGTGCCACCAGCAGAGATTTTGAGGGGAGGGGTGGCTACACCTTC.

V usage is TRBV2 and J usage is TRBJ2-7; 13 bases map to TRBD2. CDR1 and CDR2 (germline): SNHLY, FYNNEI. The CDR3 spans 14 residues. Trimming cost V 5 bases and J 6 bases; bases outside gene matches: 4. CDR3 region: CASSRTSGRVEQYF. CDR3 DNA sequence: TGTGCCAGCAGTAGGACTAGCGGGAGAGTCGAGCAGTACTTC.

V is TRBV14 and J is TRBJ1-1; D gene uncertain. Looked up from germline, CDR1 is SGHDN and CDR2 is FVKESK. The V end lost 1 base, the J end lost 0 bases, and 9 bases lay between the germline ends. The CDR3 extends over 15 amino acids. CDR3 in amino acids: CASSQVEQLNTEAFF. CDR3 nucleotide sequence: TGTGCCAGCAGCCAAGTGGAACAGTTGAACACTGAAGCTTTCTTT.

The CDR3 nucleotides are TGTGCCAGCAGTGAGGGTTACGAGCAGTACTTC. It yields the protein CASSEGYEQYF. The gene calls are TRBV25-1 and TRBJ2-7, with no clear D. CDR1 is MGHDK, CDR2 SYGVNS, per germline. The CDR3 is 11 residues long. Deletions cut 3 bases from V and 4 bases from J, with 4 bases between.

The chain is built from TRBV7-9 and TRBJ1-1, with D perhaps TRBD1 (5 bases). V was shortened by 3 bases and J by 11 bases, with 16 bases between the two germline ends. The CDR3 totals 13 residues. The V gene's germline CDR1 is SEHNR and CDR2 FQNEAQ (reference sequence). CDR3 in amino acids: CASSLGQGPGAFF. The CDR3 nucleotides read TGTGCCAGCAGCTTGGGGCAGGGCCCCGGGGCTTTCTTT.

This clone was recorded once. The chain recombines TRBV6-5 with TRBJ2-5, with 11 bases fitting TRBD1. The CDR3 runs to 16 residues. Germline V gene lookup returns CDR1 MNHEY and CDR2 SVGAGI. J was trimmed by 2 bases and V by 2 bases; bases with no gene match: 4. The CDR3 spells CASSYTGTGGQETQYF. In DNA, the CDR3 is TGTGCCAGCAGTTACACCGGGACAGGGGGACAAGAGACCCAGTACTTC.

This clone was counted between two and nine times. The J gene is TRBJ1-4, the V gene TRBV10-3; D uncertain. Germline loops: CDR1 ENHRY, CDR2 SYGVKD. The CDR3 runs 10 residues. V lost 11 bases and J 5 bases, leaving 6 bases between the germline ends. CDR3 bases: TGTGCCCCCCCCAATGAAAAACTGTTTTTT. It yields the protein CAPPNEKLFF.

A few counts support this clone. This sequence joins TRBV9 and TRBJ2-3, with 7 positions matching TRBD2. With V trimmed by 3 bases and J by 6 bases, 7 bases remained unmatched. Germline loops: CDR1 SGDLS, CDR2 YYNGEE. The CDR3 has 14 amino acids. CDR3 in amino acids: CASSAASGMDTQYF. In DNA, the CDR3 is TGTGCCAGCAGCGCGGCAAGCGGGATGGATACGCAGTATTTT.

This sequence joins TRBV5-4 and TRBJ1-2, with D possibly TRBD1 on 6 matching bases. Trimming removed 4 bases at V and 2 bases at J, with 12 bases between. This CDR3 contains 14 residues. Per germline, CDR1 SGHNT and CDR2 YYREEE (reference sequence). CDR3 DNA sequence: TGTGCCAGCAGCGGACAACAGGGAAACTATGGCTACACCTTC. Amino acid sequence: CASSGQQGNYGYTF.

The gene calls are TRBV6-1 and TRBJ2-7, with 14 nucleotides matching TRBD2. The germline V gene has CDR1 MNHNS and CDR2 SASEGT. This CDR3 is 14 amino acids long. V dropped 8 bases and J dropped 3; count of bases not matched to a gene: 3. The CDR3 DNA is TGTGCCAGCTCGACTAGCGGGAGGGACTACGAGCAGTACTTC. Protein sequence: CASSTSGRDYEQYF.